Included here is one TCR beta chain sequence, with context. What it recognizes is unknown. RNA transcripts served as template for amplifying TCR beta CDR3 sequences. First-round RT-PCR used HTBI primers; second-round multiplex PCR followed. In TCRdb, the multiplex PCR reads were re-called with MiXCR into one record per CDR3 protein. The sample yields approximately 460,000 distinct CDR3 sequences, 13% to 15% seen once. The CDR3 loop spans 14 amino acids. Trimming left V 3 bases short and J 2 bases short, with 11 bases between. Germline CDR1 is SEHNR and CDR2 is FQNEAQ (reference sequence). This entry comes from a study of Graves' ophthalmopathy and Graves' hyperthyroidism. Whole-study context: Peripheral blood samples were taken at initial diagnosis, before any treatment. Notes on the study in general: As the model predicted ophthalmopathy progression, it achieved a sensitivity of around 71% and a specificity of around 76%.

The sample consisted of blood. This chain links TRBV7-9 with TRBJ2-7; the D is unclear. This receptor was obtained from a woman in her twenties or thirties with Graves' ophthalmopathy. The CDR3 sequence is CASSLLDLAYEQYF. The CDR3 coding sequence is TGTGCCAGCAGCTTGCTGGACCTTGCCTACGAGCAGTACTTC.